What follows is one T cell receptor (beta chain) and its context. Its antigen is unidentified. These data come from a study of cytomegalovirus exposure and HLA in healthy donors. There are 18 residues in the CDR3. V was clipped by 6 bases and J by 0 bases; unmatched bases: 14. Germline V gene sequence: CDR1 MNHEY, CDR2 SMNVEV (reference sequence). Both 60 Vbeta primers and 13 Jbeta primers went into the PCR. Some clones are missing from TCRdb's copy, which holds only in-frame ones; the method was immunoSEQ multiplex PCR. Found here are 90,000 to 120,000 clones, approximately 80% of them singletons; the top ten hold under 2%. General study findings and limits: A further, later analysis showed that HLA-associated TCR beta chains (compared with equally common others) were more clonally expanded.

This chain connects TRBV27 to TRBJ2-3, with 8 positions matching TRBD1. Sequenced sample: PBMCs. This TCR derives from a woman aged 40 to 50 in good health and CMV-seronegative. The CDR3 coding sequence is TGTGCCAGCAGCTCCCCCCGGACAGGGATCCTTAGCACAGATACGCAGTATTTT. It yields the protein CASSSPRTGILSTDTQYF.